This TCR beta chain derives from a study of PD-1 blockade in classical Hodgkin lymphoma. Points from the study as a whole: Reported baseline diversity: healthy donors highest, relapsed/refractory patients lowest. TCR diversity rose significantly by C4D1 in CD4+ but not CD8+ cells. Patients who responded completely had about the same baseline diversity as newly diagnosed patients.

The repertoire was sequenced with immunoSEQ multiplex PCR; TCRdb's copy has only in-frame clones and lacks some. This table holds about 5,600 clones, about 79% found once. The CDR3 totals 13 residues. Germline V gene sequence: CDR1 GTSNPN, CDR2 SVGIG (reference sequence). Deletions cut 0 bases from V and 7 bases from J, with 12 bases between. On this clone itself: No antigen is known for it.

All patients relapsed after autologous stem cell transplantation, and brentuximab vedotin exposure varied. From thawed PBMCs, magnetic negative selection was used to isolate the CD8+ T cells. Patients had relapsed/refractory classical Hodgkin lymphoma with complete response, partial response or progressive disease as best response. The chain is built from TRBV30 and TRBJ1-2; no clear D gene. This specimen was CD8+ T cells from blood, taken at baseline. The receptor was derived from a human donor with classical Hodgkin lymphoma. The CDR3 loop is CAWSVGPHLGYTF. CDR3 nucleotides: TGTGCCTGGAGTGTAGGTCCCCACCTTGGCTACACCTTC.